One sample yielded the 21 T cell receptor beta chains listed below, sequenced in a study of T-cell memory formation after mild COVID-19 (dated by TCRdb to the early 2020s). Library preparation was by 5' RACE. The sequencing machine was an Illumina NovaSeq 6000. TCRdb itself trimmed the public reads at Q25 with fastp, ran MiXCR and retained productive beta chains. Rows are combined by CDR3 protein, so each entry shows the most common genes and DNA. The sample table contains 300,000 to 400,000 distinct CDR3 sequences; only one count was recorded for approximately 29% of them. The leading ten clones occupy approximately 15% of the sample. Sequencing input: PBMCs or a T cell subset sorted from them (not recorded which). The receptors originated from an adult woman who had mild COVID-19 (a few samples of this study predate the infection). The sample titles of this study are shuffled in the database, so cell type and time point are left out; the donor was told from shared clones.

The CDR3 DNA is TGTGCCAGCAGCCTTCTCCCGGCAGGTACGAACACTGAAGCTTTCTTT. It codes for CASSLLPAGTNTEAFF. The chain couples TRBV9 to TRBJ1-1, with D unresolved. CDR1 is SGDLS and CDR2 is YYNGEE in the germline V gene. The CDR3 extends over 16 amino acids. Trimming pared 4 bases from V and 1 base from J, leaving 17 bases between.

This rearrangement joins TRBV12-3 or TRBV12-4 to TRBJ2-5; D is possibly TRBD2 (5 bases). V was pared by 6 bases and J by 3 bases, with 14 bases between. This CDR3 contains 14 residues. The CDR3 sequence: CASRRAAGKETQYF. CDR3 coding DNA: TGTGCCAGCAGGAGGGCCGCCGGAAAAGAGACCCAGTACTTC.

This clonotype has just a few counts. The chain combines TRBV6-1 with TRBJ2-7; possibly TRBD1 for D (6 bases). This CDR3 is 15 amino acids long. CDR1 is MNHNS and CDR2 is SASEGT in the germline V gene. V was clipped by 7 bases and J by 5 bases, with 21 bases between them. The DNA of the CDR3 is TGTGCCAGCACCATTCCAGGGAACAGGGCCCACGAGCAGTACTTC. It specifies CASTIPGNRAHEQYF.

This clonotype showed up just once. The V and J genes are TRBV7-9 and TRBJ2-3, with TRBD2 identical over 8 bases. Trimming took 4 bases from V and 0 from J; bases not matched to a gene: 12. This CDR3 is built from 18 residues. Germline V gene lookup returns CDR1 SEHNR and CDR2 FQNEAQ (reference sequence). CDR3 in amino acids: CASSSLPGLAGSTDTQYF. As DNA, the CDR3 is TGTGCCAGCAGCTCACTCCCTGGGCTAGCGGGTAGCACAGATACGCAGTATTTT.

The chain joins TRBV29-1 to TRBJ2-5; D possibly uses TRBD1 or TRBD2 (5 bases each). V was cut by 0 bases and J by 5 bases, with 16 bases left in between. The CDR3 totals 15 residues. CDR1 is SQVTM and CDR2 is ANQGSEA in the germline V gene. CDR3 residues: CSVEEGYGTFETQYF. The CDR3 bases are TGCAGCGTTGAAGAGGGATACGGGACGTTCGAGACCCAGTACTTC.

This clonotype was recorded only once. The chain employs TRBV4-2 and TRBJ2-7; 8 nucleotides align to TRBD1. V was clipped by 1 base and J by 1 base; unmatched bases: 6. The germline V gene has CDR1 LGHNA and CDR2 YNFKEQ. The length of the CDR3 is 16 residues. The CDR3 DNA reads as TGTGCCAGCAGCCAAGCCGCAGGGACAGGTTCCTACGAGCAGTACTTC. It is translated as CASSQAAGTGSYEQYF.

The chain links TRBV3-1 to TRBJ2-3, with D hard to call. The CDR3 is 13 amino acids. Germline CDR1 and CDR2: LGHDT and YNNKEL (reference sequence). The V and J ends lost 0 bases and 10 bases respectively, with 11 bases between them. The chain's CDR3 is CASSQDWLLPQYF. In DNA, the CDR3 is TGTGCCAGCAGCCAAGATTGGCTTCTCCCGCAGTATTTT.

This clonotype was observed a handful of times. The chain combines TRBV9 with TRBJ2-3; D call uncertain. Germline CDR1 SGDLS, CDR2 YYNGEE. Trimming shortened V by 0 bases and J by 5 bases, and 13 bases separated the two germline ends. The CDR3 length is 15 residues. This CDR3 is CASSVARLGVDTQYF. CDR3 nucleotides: TGTGCCAGCAGCGTAGCGCGACTTGGGGTAGATACGCAGTATTTT. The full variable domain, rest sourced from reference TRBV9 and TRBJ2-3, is DSGVTQTPKHLITATGQRVTLRCSPRSGDLSVYWYQQSLDQGLQFLIQYYNGEERAKGNILERFSAQQFPDLHSELNLSSLELGDSALYFCASSVARLGVDTQYFGPGTRLTVL.

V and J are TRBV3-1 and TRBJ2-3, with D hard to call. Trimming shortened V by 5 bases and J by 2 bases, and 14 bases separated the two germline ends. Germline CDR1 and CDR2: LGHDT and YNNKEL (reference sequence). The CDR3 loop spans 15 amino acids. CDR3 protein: CASSSYLLNTDTQYF. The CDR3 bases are TGTGCCAGCAGCTCCTACCTACTAAACACAGATACGCAGTATTTT.

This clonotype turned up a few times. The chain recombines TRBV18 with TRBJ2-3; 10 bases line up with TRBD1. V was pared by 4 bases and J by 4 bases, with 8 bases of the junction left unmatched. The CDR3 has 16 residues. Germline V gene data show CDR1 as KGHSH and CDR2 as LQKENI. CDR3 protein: CASSRPGQGSPDTQYF. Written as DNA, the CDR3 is TGTGCCAGCTCACGACCGGGACAGGGGAGCCCAGATACGCAGTATTTT.

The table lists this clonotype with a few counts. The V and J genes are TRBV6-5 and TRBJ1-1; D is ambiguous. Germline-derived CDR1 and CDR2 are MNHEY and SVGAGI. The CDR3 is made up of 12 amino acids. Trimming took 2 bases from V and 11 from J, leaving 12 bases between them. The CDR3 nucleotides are TGTGCCAGCAGTTACCCTGGCCGAGAGGCTTTCTTT. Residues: CASSYPGREAFF.

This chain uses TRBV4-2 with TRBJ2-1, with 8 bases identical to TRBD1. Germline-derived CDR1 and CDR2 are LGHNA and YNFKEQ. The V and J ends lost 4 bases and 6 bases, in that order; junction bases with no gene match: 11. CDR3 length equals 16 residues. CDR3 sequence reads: CASSPGQGGYFNEQFF. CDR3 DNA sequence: TGTGCCAGCAGCCCAGGACAGGGAGGATATTTCAATGAGCAGTTCTTC.

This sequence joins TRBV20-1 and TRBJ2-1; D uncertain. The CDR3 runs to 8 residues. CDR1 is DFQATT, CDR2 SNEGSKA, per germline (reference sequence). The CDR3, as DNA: TGCATGGTGGATGAGCAGTTCTTC. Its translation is CMVDEQFF.

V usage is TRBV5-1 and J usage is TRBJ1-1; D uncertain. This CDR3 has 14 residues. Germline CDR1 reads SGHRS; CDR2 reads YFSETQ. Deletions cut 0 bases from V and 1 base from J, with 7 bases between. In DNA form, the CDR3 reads TGCGCCAGCAGCTTGGGGGCGGCGAACACTGAAGCTTTCTTT. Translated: CASSLGAANTEAFF.

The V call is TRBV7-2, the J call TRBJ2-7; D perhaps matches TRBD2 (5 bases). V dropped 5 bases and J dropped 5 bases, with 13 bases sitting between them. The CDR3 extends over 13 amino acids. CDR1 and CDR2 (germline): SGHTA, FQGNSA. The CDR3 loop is CASSRVVGNEQYF. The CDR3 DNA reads TGTGCCAGCAGCCGCGTGGTCGGGAACGAGCAGTACTTC. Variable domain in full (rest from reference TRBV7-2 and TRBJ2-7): GAGVSQSPSNKVTEKGKDVELRCDPISGHTALYWYRQSLGQGLEFLIYFQGNSAPDKSGLPSDRFSAERTGGSVSTLTIQRTQQEDSAVYLCASSRVVGNEQYFGPGTRLTVT.

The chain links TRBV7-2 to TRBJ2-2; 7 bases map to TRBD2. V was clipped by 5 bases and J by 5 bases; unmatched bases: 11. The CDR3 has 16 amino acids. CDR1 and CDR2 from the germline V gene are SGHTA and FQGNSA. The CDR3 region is CASSPQGAGVTGELFF. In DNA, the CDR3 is TGTGCCAGCAGCCCCCAGGGCGCGGGGGTTACCGGGGAGCTGTTTTTT.

The CDR3 bases are TGCGCCAGCAGCCCGGGACTAGCGGGGGGTTCGGTCGATGAGCAGTTCTTC. It is translated as CASSPGLAGGSVDEQFF. The gene calls are TRBV5-1 and TRBJ2-1, with 15 bases lining up with TRBD2. The CDR3 runs to 17 residues. Per germline, CDR1 SGHRS and CDR2 YFSETQ. With 4 bases clipped from V and 8 bases from J, the junction kept 10 bases outside the gene matches.

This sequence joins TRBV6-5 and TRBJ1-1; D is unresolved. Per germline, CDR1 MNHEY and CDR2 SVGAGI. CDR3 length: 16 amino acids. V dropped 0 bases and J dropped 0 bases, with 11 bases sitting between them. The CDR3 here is CASSYSGAIMNTEAFF. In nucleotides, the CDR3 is TGTGCCAGCAGTTACTCGGGAGCGATTATGAACACTGAAGCTTTCTTT.

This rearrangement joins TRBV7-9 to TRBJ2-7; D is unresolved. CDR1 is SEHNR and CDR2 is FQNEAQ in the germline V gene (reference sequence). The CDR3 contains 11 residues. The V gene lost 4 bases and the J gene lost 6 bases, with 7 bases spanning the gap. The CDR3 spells CASSSHGEQYF. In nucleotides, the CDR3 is TGTGCCAGCAGCTCCCATGGCGAGCAGTACTTC.

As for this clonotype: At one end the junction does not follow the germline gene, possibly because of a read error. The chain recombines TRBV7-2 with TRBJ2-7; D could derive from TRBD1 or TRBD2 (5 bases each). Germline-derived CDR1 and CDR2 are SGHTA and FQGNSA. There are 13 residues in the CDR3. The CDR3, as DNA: TGTGCCAGCAGATTAGTGGGGGCCTACGAGCAGTACTTC. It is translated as CASRLVGAYEQYF.

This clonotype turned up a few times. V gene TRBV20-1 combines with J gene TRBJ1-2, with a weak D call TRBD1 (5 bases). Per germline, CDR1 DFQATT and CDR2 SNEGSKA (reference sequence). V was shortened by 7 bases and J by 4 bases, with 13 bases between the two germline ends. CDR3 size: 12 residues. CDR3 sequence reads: CSVAKGIYGYTF. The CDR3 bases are TGCAGTGTAGCTAAGGGGATCTATGGCTACACCTTC.